The clone carrying this T cell receptor (beta chain) came up a few times. This CDR3 comprises 13 residues. CDR1 and CDR2 from the germline V gene are SEHNR and FQNEAQ (reference sequence). V was clipped by 5 bases and J by 7 bases; unmatched bases: 2. As it was prepared, the TCRbeta library received unique molecular identifiers. TCRdb used MiXCR to reprocess the PCR reads, holding one entry per CDR3 protein. The sample holds 350,000 to 450,000 distinct CDR3 sequences, around 20% seen once. The sample originates from a study of T-cell reconstitution after alpha-beta-depleted transplantation in children.

The clonotype originates from a human donor who donated a stem cell graft to a child with acute myeloid leukemia. The sequenced sample was PBMCs from the stem cell graft donor, obtained from the stem cell graft. V gene TRBV7-9 combines with J gene TRBJ1-2, with 12 bases lining up with TRBD1. The CDR3 sequence is CASSGTGGGGYTF. The CDR3, as DNA: TGTGCCAGCAGCGGGACAGGGGGCGGTGGCTACACCTTC. Together with reference TRBV7-9 and TRBJ1-2, the CDR3 gives the full variable domain: DTGVSQNPRHKITKRGQNVTFRCDPISEHNRLYWYRQTLGQGPEFLTYFQNEAQLEKSRLLSDRFSAERPKGSFSTLEIQRTEQGDSAMYLCASSGTGGGGYTFGSGTRLTVV.